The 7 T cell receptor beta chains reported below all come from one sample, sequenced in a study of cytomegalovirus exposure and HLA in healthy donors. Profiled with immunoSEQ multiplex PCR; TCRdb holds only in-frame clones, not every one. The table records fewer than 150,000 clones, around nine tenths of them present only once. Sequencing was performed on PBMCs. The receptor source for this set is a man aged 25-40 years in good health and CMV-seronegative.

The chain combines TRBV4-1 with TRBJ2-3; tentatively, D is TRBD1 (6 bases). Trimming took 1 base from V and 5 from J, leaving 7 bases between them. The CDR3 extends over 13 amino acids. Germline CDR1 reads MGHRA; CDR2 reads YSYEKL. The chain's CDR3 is CASSQVQGDTQYF. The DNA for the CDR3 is TGCGCCAGCAGCCAAGTACAGGGAGATACGCAGTATTTT.

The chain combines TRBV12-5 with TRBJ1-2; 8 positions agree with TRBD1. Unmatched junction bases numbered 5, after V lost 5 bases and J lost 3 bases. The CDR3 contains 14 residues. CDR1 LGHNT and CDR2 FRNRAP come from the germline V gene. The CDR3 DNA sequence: TGTGCTAGTGGTCCCAAGGGACAGGACTATGGCTACACCTTC. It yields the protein CASGPKGQDYGYTF.

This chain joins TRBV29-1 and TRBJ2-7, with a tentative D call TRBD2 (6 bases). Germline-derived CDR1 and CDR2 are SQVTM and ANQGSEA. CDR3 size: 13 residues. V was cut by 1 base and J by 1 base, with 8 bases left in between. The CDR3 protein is CSVEVRGSYEQYF. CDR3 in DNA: TGCAGCGTTGAAGTGCGGGGTTCCTACGAGCAGTACTTC.

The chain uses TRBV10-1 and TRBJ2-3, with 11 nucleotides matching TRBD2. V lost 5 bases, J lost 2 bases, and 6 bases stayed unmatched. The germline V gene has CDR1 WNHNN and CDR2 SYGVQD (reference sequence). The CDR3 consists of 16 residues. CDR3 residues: CASSRISGRDTDTQYF. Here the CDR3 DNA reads TGCGCCAGCAGTCGAATTAGCGGGAGGGACACAGATACGCAGTATTTT.

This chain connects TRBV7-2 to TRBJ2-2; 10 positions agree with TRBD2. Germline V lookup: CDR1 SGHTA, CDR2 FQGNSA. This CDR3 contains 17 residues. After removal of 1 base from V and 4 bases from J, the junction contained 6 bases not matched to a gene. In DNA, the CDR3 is TGTGCCAGCAGCTTAGGACGGAGCGGGAGGGGCACCGGGGAGCTGTTTTTT. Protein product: CASSLGRSGRGTGELFF.

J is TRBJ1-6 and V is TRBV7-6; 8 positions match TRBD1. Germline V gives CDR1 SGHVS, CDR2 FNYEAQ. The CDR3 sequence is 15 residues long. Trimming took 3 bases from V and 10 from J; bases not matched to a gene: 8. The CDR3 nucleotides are TGTGCCAGCAGCTTCCGGACAGGGAGAGAGTCACCCCTCCACTTT. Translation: CASSFRTGRESPLHF.

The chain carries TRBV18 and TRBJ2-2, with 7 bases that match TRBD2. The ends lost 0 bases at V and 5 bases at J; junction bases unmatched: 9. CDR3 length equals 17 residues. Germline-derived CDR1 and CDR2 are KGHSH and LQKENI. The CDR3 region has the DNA TGTGCCAGCTCACCACCGGTCGGCGGGAGTCAAACCGGGGAGCTGTTTTTT. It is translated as CASSPPVGGSQTGELFF.